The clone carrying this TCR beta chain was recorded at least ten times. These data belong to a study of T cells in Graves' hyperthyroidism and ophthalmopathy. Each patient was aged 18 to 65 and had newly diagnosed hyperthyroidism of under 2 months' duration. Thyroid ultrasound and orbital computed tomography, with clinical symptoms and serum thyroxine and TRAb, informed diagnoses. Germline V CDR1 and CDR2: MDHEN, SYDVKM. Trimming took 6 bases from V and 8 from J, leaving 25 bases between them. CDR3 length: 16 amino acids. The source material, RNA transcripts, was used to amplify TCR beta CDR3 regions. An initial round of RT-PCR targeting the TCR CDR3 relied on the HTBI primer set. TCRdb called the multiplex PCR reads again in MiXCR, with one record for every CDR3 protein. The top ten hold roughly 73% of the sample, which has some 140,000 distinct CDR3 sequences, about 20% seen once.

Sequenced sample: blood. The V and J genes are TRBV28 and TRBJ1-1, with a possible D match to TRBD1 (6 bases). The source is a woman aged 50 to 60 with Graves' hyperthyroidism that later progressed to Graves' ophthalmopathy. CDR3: CASRNHPGQTHLEAFF. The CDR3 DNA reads TGTGCCAGCAGAAACCACCCGGGACAAACCCATCTGGAAGCTTTCTTT.